This entry describes one T cell receptor (beta chain). Its target is unknown. This sample is drawn from a study of CXCR3-negative and CXCR3-positive naive CD8 T cells. Whole-study results and caveats: Partially decreased CXCR3 expression was recorded after cryopreservation, and fresh PBMCs were used in most assays. From TRB CDR3 properties, TCR strength was inferred; surface CD5 did not differ between naive subsets. Naive CXCR3-negative and CXCR3-positive cells had similar TRBV-TRBJ usage; memory differed. Comparably high diversity marked both naive subsets, whereas memory CD8+ cells had much lower diversity.

Libraries were UMI-labeled 5' RACE TRB cDNA. No DNA is given; TCRdb re-called the 5' RACE reads and lists each CDR3 protein once. Here the sample table reports about 40,000 distinct CDR3 sequences. Germline V gene lookup returns CDR1 MNHEY and CDR2 SMNVEV (reference sequence). The CDR3 is made up of 13 amino acids. The sample comprised memory CD8+ T cells from blood. The chain combines TRBV27 with TRBJ2-7; the TCRdb call, TRBD2, lacks DNA for checking. The sequence was collected from a human donor in good health. Some clones in this sample may be carry-over from other donors' samples. The CDR3 sequence: CASSFGRVYEQYF.